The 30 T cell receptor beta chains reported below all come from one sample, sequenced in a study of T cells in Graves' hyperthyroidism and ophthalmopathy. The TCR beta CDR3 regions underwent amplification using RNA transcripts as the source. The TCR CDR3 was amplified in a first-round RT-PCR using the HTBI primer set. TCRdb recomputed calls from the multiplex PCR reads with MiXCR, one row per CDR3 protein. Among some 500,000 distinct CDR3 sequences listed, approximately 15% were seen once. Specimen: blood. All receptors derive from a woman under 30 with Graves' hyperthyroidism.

The CDR3 reads CAISEASDNEQFF. In DNA, the CDR3 is TGTGCCATCAGTGAGGCTAGTGACAATGAGCAGTTCTTC. The genes are TRBV10-3 and TRBJ2-1; D is unclear. The ends were cut back, 2 bases at V and 5 bases at J, with 7 bases in the middle. Germline-derived CDR1 and CDR2 are ENHRY and SYGVKD. The CDR3 is made up of 13 amino acids.

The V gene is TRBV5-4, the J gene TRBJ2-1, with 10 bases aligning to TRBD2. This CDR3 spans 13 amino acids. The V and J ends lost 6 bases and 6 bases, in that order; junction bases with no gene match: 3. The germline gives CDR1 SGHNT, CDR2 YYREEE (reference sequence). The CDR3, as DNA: TGTGCCAGCAAACTAGCGGGACTCAATGAGCAGTTCTTC. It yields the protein CASKLAGLNEQFF.

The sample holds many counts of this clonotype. DNA for the CDR3: TGTGCCAGCAGCTATGACAAACGGACGCAGTATTTT. Its translation: CASSYDKRTQYF. The V gene is TRBV6-1, the J gene TRBJ2-3; D is unresolved. The CDR3 totals 12 residues. V gave up 6 bases and J gave up 9 bases, with 13 bases separating them. Germline loops: CDR1 MNHNS, CDR2 SASEGT.

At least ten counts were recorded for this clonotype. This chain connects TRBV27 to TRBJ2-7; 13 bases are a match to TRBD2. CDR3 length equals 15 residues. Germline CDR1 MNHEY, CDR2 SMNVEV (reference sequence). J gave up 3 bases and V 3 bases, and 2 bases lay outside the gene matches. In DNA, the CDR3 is TGTGCCAGCAGTTTTGGGACTAGCGGGGTCTACGAGCAGTACTTC. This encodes CASSFGTSGVYEQYF.

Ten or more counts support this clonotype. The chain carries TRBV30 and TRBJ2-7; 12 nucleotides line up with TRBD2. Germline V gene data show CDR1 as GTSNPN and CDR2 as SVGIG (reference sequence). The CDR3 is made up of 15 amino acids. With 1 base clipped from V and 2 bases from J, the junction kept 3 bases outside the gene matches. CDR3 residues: CAWSDGLAGTYEQYF. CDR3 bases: TGTGCCTGGAGTGATGGACTAGCGGGGACCTACGAGCAGTACTTC.

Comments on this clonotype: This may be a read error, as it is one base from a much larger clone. The CDR3 is CASRTPGLAGGGSSYNEQYF. In DNA, the CDR3 is TGTGCCAGCAGAACCCCGGGACTAGCGGGAGGGGGGAGCTCCTACAATGAGCAGTACTTC. The chain joins TRBV6-2 or TRBV6-3 to TRBJ2-1; 16 nucleotides align to TRBD2. The J call could be wrong; TRBJ2-7 is a better fit for the DNA end. CDR1 MNHEY and CDR2 SVGEGT come from the germline V gene. This CDR3 comprises 20 residues.

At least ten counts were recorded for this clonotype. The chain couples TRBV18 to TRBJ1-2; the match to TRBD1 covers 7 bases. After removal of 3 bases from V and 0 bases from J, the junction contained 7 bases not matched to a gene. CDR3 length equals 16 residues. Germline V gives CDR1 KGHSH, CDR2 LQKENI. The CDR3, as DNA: TGTGCCAGCTCACCTGAACAGGGGCGATCTAACTATGGCTACACCTTC. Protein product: CASSPEQGRSNYGYTF. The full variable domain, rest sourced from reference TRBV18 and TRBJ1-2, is NAGVMQNPRHLVRRRGQEARLRCSPMKGHSHVYWYRQLPEEGLKFMVYLQKENIIDESGMPKERFSAEFPKEGPSILRIQQVVRGDSAAYFCASSPEQGRSNYGYTFGSGTRLTVV.

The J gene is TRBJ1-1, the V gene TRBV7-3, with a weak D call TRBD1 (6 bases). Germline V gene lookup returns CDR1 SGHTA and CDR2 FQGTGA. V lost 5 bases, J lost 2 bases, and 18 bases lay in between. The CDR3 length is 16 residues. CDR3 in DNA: TGTGCCAGCAGCGACTTACCAGGGGTCTCAAACACTGAAGCTTTCTTT. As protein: CASSDLPGVSNTEAFF.

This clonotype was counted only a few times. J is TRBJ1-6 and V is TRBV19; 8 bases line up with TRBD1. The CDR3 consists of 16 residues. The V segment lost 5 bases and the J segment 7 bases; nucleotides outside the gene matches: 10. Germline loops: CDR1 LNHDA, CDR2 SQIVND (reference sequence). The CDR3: CASSLTGGLENSPLHF. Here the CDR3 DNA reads TGTGCCAGTAGTTTAACAGGGGGATTGGAAAATTCACCCCTCCACTTT.

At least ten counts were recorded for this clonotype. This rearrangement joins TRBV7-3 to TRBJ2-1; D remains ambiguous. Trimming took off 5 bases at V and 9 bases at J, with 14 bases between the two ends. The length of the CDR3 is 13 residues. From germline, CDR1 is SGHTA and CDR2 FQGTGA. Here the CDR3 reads CASSQSGSGEQFF. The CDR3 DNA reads TGTGCCAGCAGCCAAAGTGGTAGTGGTGAGCAGTTCTTC.

CDR3 in DNA: TGTGCCAGCAGCAGAACTAGCGGGAGTGAGGAGCAGTACGTC. Translation: CASSRTSGSEEQYV. This chain links TRBV12-3 or TRBV12-4 with TRBJ2-7; 11 bases map to TRBD2. J lost 7 bases, V lost 6 bases, and 8 bases had no gene match. CDR3 length: 14 amino acids.

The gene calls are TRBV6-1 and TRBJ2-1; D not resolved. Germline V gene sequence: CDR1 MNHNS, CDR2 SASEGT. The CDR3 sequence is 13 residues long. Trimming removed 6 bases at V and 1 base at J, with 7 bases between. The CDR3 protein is CASSPQSYNEQFF. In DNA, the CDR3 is TGTGCCAGCAGCCCACAATCCTACAATGAGCAGTTCTTC.

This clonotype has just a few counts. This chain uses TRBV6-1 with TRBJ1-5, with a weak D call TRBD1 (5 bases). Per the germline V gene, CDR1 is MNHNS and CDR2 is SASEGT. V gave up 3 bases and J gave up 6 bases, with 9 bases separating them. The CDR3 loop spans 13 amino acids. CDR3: CASSDRELQPQHF. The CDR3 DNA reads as TGTGCCAGCAGTGACAGGGAGCTTCAGCCCCAGCATTTT.

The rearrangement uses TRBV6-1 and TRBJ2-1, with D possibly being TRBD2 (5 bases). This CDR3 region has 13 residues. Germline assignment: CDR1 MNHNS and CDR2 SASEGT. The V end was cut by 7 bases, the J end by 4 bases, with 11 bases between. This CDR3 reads CASNPRGYNEQFF. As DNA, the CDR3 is TGTGCCAGCAACCCACGGGGTTACAATGAGCAGTTCTTC.

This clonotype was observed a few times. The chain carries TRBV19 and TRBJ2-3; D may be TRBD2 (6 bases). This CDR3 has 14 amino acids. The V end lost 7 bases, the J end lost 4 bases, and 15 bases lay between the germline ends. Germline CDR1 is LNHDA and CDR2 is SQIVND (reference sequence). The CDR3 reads CASTLGPGADTQYF. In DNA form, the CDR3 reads TGTGCCAGTACCTTGGGACCGGGGGCAGATACGCAGTATTTT.

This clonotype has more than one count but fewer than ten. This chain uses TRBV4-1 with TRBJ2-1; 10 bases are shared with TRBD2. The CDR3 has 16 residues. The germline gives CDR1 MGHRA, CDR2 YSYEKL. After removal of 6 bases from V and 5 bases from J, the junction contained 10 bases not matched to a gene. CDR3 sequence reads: CASRGGAGGANNEQFF. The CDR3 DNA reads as TGCGCCAGCAGGGGGGGAGCGGGAGGGGCTAACAATGAGCAGTTCTTC.

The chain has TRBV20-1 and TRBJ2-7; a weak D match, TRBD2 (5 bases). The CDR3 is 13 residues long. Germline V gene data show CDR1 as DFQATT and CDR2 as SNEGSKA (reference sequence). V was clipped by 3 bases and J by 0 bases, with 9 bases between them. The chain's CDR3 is CSARSGGSYEQYF. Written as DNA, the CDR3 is TGCAGTGCTAGGAGCGGAGGCTCCTACGAGCAGTACTTC.

The CDR3 bases are TGTGCCAGCAGTCCTCCGGAACAGAACACCATATATTTT. This codes for CASSPPEQNTIYF. The genes are TRBV12-3 or TRBV12-4 and TRBJ1-3; D remains unclear. V was shortened by 5 bases and J by 7 bases, with 12 bases between the two germline ends. The CDR3 covers 13 residues.

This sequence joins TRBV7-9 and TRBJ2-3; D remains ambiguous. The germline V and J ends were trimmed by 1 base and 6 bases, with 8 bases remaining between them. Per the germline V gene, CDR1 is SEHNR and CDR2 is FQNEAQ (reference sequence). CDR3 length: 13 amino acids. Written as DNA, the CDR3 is TGTGCCAGCAGCTTAGGGGATTTGGATACGCAGTATTTT. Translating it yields CASSLGDLDTQYF.

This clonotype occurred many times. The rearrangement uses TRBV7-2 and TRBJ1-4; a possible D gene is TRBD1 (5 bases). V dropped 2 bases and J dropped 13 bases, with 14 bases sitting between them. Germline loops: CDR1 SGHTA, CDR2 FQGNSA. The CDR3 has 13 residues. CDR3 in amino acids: CASSLRAGRRLFF. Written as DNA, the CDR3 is TGTGCCAGCAGCTTAAGGGCAGGGCGGAGACTGTTTTTT.

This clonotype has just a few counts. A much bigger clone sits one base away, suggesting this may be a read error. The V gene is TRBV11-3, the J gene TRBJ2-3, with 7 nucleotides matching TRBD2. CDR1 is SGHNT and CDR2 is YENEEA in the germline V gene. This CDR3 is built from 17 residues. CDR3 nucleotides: TGTGCCAGCAGCTTAGATCGCGCTAGCGGAAGCACAGGTACGCAGTATTTT. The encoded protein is CASSLDRASGSTGTQYF.

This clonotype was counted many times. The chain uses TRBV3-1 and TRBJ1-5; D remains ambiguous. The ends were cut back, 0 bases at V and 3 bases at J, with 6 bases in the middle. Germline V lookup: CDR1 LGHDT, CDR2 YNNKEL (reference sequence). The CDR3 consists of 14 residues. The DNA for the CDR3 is TGTGCCAGCAGCCAAGATGTAACCAATCAGCCCCAGCATTTT. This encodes CASSQDVTNQPQHF.

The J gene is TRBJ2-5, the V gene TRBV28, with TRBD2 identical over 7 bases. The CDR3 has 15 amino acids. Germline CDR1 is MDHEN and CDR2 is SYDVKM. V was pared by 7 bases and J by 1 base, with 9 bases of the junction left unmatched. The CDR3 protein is CASKRGGSVQETQYF. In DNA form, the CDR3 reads TGTGCCAGCAAACGGGGCGGGAGCGTCCAAGAGACCCAGTACTTC.

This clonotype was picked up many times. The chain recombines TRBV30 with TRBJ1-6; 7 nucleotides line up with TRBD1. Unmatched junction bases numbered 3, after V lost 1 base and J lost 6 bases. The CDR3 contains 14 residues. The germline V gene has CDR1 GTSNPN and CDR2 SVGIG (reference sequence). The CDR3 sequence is CAWSEGAFNSPLHF. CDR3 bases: TGTGCCTGGAGTGAGGGGGCGTTTAATTCACCCCTCCACTTT.

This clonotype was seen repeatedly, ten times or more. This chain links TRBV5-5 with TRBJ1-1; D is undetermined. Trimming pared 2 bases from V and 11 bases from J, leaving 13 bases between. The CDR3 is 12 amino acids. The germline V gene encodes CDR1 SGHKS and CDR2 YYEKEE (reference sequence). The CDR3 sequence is CASSLVLGSAFF. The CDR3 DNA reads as TGTGCCAGCAGCTTAGTTCTGGGAAGCGCTTTCTTT. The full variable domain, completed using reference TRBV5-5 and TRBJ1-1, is DAGVTQSPTHLIKTRGQQVTLRCSPISGHKSVSWYQQVLGQGPQFIFQYYEKEERGRGNFPDRFSARQFPNYSSELNVNALLLGDSALYLCASSLVLGSAFFGQGTRLTVV.

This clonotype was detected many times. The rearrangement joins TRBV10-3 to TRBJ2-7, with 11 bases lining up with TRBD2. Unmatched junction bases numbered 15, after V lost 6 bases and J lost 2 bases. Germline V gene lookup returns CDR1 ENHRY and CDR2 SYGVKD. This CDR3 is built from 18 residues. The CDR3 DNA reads TGTGCCATCAGCGCCGGGACTAGCGGCCATACTGCTGCCTACGAGCAGTACTTC. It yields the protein CAISAGTSGHTAAYEQYF.

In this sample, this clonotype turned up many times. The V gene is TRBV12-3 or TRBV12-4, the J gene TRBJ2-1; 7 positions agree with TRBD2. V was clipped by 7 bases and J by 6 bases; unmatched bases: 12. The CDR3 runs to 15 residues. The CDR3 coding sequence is TGTGCCAGCACCCGCGGTCTAGCGGACTTCAATGAGCAGTTCTTC. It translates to CASTRGLADFNEQFF.

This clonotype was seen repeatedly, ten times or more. CDR3: CASIWPENTEAFF. DNA for the CDR3: TGTGCCAGCATATGGCCGGAGAACACTGAAGCTTTCTTT. The chain recombines TRBV2 with TRBJ1-1; D unclear. Deletions cut 7 bases from V and 1 base from J, with 10 bases between. The CDR3 spans 13 residues. Germline CDR1 SNHLY, CDR2 FYNNEI.

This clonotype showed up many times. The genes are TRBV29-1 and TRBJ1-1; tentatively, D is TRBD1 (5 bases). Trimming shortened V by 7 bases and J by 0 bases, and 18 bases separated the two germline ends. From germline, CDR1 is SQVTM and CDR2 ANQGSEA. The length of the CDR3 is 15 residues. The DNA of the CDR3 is TGCAGCGGGGGGAAGACGCAGCCTATGAACACTGAAGCTTTCTTT. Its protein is CSGGKTQPMNTEAFF.

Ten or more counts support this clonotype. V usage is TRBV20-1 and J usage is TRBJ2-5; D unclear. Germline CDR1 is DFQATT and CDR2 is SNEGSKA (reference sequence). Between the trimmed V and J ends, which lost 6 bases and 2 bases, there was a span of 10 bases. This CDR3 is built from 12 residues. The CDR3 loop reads CSAIGQQETQYF. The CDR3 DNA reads TGCAGTGCCATAGGGCAGCAAGAGACCCAGTACTTC.